This TCR beta chain was found in a study of T cell repertoires in cytomegalovirus infection. Study background: It can be stated that public TCR beta signatures indicated CMV infection as well as a matching HLA type. Points from the study as a whole: Public TCR beta family frequency separated CMV-and-HLA carriers, including in an independent cohort.

To note about this clonotype: Antigen specificity is unknown.

The ends were cut back, 7 bases at V and 4 bases at J, with 13 bases in the middle. Germline V gives CDR1 DFQATT, CDR2 SNEGSKA (reference sequence). The CDR3 loop spans 12 amino acids. TCRdb re-called the reads with MiXCR, one entry per CDR3 protein. The sample shows 250,000 to 300,000 distinct CDR3 sequences, approximately 22% of them seen only once. This chain links TRBV20-1 with TRBJ2-5; weak D call: TRBD2 (7 bases). The origin of this receptor is a human donor in good health (CMV status not recorded). Some clones in this sample may be carry-over from other donors' samples. Specimen: cultured PBMCs, collected from culture after CMV antigen stimulation. In DNA, the CDR3 is TGCAGTGTCGGGGGGCGGCCAGAGACCCAGTACTTC. It translates to CSVGGRPETQYF.